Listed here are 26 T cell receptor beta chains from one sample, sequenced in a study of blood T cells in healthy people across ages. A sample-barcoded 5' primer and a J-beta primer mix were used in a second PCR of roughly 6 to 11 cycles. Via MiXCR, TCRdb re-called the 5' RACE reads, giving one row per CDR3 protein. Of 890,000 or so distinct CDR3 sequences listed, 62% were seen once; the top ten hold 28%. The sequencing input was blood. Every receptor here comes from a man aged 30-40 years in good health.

The CDR3 region has the DNA TGTGCCAGCAGCCAACTAGCGGGGGGGCCGAATGAGCAGTTCTTC. Encoded protein: CASSQLAGGPNEQFF. The V gene is TRBV7-2, the J gene TRBJ2-1; 13 bases fit TRBD2. Unmatched junction bases numbered 5, after V lost 5 bases and J lost 7 bases. The CDR3 sequence is 15 residues long. Germline V gene sequence: CDR1 SGHTA, CDR2 FQGNSA. The complete variable domain, with remaining parts taken from reference TRBV7-2 and TRBJ2-1, reads GAGVSQSPSNKVTEKGKDVELRCDPISGHTALYWYRQSLGQGLEFLIYFQGNSAPDKSGLPSDRFSAERTGGSVSTLTIQRTQQEDSAVYLCASSQLAGGPNEQFFGPGTRLTVL.

In DNA form, the CDR3 reads TGTGCCAGCAGCCGGGACCCCGGAGATTCACCCCTCCACTTT. Translated, it gives CASSRDPGDSPLHF. V usage is TRBV4-2 and J usage is TRBJ1-6; possible D gene TRBD1, 5 bases. V was clipped by 4 bases and J by 8 bases, with 12 bases between them. CDR1 and CDR2 from the germline V gene are LGHNA and YNFKEQ. This CDR3 spans 14 amino acids.

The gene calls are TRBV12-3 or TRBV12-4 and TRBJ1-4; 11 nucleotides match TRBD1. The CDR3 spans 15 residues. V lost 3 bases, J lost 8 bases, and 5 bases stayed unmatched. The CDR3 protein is CASSFSRTGGEKLFF. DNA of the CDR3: TGTGCCAGCAGTTTTAGTCGGACAGGGGGCGAAAAACTGTTTTTT.

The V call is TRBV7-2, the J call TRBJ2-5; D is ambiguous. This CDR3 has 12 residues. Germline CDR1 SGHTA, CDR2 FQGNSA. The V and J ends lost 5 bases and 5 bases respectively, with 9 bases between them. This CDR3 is CASSNPKETQYF. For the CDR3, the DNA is TGTGCCAGCAGCAATCCCAAGGAGACCCAGTACTTC. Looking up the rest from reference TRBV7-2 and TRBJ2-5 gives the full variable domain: GAGVSQSPSNKVTEKGKDVELRCDPISGHTALYWYRQSLGQGLEFLIYFQGNSAPDKSGLPSDRFSAERTGGSVSTLTIQRTQQEDSAVYLCASSNPKETQYFGPGTRLLVL.

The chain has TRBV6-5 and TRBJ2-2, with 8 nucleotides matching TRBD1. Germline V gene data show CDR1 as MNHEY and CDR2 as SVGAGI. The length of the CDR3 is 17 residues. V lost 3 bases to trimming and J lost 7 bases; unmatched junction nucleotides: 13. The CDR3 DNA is TGTGCCAGCAGTTATTTCCCGGGACAGGAAATCCACGGGGAGCTGTTTTTT. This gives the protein CASSYFPGQEIHGELFF.

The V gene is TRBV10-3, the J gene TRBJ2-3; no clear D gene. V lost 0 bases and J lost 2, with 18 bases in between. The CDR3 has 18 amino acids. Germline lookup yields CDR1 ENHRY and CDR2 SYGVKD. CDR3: CAISESTGRAIDTDTQYF. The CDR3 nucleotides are TGTGCCATCAGTGAGTCTACGGGCCGGGCCATAGACACAGATACGCAGTATTTT.

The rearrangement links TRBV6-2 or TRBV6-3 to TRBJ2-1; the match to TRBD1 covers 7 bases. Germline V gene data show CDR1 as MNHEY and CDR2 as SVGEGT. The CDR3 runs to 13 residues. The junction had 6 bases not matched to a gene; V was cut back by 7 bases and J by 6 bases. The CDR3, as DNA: TGTGCCAGCACCCGGACAGGACTCAATGAGCAGTTCTTC. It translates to CASTRTGLNEQFF.

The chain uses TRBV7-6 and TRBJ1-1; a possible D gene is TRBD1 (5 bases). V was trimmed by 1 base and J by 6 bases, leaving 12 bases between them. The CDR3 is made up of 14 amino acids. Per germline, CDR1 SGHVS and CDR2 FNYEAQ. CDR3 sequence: CASSLGTGESEAFF. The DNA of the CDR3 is TGTGCCAGCAGCTTAGGGACGGGGGAGTCTGAAGCTTTCTTT. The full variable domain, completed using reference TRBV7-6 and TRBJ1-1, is GAGVSQSPRYKVTKRGQDVALRCDPISGHVSLYWYRQALGQGPEFLTYFNYEAQQDKSGLPNDRFSAERPEGSISTLTIQRTEQRDSAMYRCASSLGTGESEAFFGQGTRLTVV.

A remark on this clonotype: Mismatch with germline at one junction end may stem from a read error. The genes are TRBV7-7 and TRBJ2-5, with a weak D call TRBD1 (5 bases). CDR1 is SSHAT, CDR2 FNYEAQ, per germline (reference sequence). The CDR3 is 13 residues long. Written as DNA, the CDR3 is TGTGCTAGCAGCCGGACAAACCTAGAGACCCAGTACTTC. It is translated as CASSRTNLETQYF.

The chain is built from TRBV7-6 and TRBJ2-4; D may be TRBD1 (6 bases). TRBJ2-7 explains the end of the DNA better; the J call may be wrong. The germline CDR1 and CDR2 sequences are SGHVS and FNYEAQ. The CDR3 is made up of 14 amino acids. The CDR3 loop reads CASSLITGTHEQYF. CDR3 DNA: TGTGCCAGCAGCTTGATAACAGGGACCCACGAGCAGTACTTC.

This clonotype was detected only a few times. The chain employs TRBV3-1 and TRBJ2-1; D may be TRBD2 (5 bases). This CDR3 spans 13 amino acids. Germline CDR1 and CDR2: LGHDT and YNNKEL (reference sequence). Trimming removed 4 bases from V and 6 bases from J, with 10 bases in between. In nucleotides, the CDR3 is TGTGCCAGCAGCCCCCCGGGGAGCAATGAGCAGTTCTTC. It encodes CASSPPGSNEQFF.

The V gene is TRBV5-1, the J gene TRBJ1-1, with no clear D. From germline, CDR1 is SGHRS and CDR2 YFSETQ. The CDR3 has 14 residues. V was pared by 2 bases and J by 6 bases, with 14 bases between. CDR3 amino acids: CASSFGQNRAEAFF. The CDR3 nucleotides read TGCGCCAGCAGCTTCGGTCAAAATAGAGCTGAAGCTTTCTTT.

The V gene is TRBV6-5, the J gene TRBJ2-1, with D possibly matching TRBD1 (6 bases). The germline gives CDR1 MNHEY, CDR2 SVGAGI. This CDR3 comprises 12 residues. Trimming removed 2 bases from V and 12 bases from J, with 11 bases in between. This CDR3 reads CASSYGGGGQFF. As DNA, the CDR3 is TGTGCCAGCAGTTACGGGGGCGGCGGGCAGTTCTTC.

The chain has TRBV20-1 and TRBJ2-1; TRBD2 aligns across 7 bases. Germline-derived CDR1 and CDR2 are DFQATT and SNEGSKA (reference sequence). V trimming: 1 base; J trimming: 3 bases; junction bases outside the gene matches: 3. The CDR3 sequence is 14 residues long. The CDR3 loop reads CSARVGDYYNEQFF. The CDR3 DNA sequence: TGCAGTGCTAGAGTTGGGGACTACTACAATGAGCAGTTCTTC.

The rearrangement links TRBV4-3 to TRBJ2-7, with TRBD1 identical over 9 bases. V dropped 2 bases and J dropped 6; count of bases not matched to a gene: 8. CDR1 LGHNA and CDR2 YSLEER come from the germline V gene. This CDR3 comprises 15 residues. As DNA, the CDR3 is TGCGCCAGCAGCCAACTGAGACAGGGGGTCCGCGAGCAGTACTTC. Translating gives CASSQLRQGVREQYF.

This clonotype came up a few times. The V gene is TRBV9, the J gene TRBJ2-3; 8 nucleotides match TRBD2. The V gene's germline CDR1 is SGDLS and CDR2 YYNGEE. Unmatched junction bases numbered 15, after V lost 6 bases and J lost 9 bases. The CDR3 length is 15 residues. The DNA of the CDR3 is TGTGCCAGCACCTCCTACGGGGGGGGATTTGAAACGCAGTATTTT. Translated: CASTSYGGGFETQYF.

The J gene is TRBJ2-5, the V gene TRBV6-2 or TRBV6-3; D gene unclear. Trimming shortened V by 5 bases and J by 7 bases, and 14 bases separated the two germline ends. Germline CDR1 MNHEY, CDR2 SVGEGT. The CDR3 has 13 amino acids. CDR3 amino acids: CASSEYSPATQYF. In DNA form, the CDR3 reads TGTGCCAGCAGTGAGTATAGCCCGGCGACCCAGTACTTC.

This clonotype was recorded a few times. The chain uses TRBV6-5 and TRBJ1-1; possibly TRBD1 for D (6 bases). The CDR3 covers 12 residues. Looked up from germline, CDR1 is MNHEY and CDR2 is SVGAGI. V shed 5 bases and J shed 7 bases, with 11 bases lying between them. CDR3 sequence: CASSRIQGEAFF. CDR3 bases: TGTGCCAGCAGTCGCATACAGGGTGAAGCTTTCTTT.

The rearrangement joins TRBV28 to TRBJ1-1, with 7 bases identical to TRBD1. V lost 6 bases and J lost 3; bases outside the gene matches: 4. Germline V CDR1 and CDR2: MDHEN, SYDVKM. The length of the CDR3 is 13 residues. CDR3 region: CASSSGGDTEAFF. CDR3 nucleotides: TGTGCCAGCAGCTCAGGGGGTGACACTGAAGCTTTCTTT.

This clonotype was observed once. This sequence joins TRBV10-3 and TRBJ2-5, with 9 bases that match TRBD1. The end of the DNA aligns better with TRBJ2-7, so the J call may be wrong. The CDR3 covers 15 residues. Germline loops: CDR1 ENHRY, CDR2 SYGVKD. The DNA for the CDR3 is TGTGCCATTACCCAGGGGGGGACAGGGACCTACGAGCAGTACTTC. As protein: CAITQGGTGTYEQYF.

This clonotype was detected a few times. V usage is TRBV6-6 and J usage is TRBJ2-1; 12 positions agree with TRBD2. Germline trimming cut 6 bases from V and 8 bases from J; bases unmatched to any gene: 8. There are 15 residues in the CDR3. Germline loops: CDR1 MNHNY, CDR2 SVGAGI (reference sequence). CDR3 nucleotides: TGTGCCAGCAGCGATGGACTAGCGGGGTCGTATGAGCAGTTCTTC. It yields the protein CASSDGLAGSYEQFF.

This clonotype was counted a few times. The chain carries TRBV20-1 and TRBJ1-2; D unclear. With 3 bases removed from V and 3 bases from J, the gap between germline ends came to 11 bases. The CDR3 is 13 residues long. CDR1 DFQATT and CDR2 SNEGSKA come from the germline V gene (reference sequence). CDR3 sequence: CSASSSGYYGYTF. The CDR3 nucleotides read TGCAGTGCTAGTAGTTCCGGTTACTATGGCTACACCTTC.

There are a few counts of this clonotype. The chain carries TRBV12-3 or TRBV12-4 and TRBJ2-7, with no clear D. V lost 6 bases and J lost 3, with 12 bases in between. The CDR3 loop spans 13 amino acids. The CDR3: CASSPPSFYEQYF. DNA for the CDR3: TGTGCCAGCAGCCCCCCCAGCTTCTACGAGCAGTACTTC.

The CDR3 loop reads CSAQPWGRAKNIQYF. The CDR3, as DNA: TGCAGTGCCCAACCCTGGGGCAGGGCCAAAAACATTCAGTACTTC. The rearrangement uses TRBV20-1 and TRBJ2-4; tentatively, D is TRBD1 (5 bases). Looked up from germline, CDR1 is DFQATT and CDR2 is SNEGSKA (reference sequence). The CDR3 spans 15 residues. V lost 6 bases to trimming and J lost 1 base, with 16 bases between them.

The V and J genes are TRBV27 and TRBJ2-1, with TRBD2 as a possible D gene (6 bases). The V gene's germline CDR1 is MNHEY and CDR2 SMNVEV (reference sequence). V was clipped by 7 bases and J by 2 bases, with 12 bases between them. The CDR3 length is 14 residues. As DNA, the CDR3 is TGTGCCAGCACCGTGGGACTCCCCTACAATGAGCAGTTCTTC. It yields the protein CASTVGLPYNEQFF.

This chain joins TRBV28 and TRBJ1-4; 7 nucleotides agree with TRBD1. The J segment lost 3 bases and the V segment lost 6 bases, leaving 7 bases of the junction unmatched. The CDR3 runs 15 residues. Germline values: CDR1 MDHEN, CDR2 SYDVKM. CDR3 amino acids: CASRLTGAANEKLFF. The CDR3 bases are TGTGCCAGCAGACTTACAGGGGCAGCTAATGAAAAACTGTTTTTT. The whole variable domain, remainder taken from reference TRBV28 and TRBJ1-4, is DVKVTQSSRYLVKRTGEKVFLECVQDMDHENMFWYRQDPGLGLRLIYFSYDVKMKEKGDIPEGYSVSREKKERFSLILESASTNQTSMYLCASRLTGAANEKLFFGSGTQLSVL.